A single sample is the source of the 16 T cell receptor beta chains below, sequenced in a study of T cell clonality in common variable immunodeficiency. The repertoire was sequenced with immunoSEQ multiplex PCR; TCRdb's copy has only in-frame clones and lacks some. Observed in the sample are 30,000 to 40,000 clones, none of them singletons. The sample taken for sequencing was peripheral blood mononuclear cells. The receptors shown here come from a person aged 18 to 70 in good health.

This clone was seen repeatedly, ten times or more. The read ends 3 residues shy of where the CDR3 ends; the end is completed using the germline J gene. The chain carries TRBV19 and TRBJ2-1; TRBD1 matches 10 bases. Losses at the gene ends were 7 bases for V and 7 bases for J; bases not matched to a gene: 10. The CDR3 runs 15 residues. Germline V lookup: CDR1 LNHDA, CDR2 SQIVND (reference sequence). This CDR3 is CASIPTGTGDNEQFF. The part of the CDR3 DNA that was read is TGTGCCAGTATCCCAACGGGGACAGGGGATAATGAG.

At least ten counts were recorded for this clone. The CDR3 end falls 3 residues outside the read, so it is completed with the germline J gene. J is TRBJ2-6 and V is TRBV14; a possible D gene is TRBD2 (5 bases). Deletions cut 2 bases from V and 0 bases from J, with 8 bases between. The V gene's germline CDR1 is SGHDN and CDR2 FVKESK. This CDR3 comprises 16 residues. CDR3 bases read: TGTGCCAGCAGCCAACAGCGGTTCTCTGGGGCCAACGTC. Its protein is CASSQQRFSGANV. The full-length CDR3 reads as CASSQQRFSGANVLTF.

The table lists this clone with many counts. This CDR3 is CASSLGDRTQNYGYTF. The sequenced CDR3 bases are TGTGCCAGCAGTTTAGGGGACAGGACCCAGAACTATGGC. This chain links TRBV12-3 or TRBV12-4 with TRBJ1-2; TRBD1 matches at 8 bases. The read falls 3 residues short of the CDR3 end, and the missing part is taken from the germline J gene. This CDR3 spans 16 amino acids. V lost 1 base to trimming and J lost 2 bases; unmatched junction nucleotides: 6.

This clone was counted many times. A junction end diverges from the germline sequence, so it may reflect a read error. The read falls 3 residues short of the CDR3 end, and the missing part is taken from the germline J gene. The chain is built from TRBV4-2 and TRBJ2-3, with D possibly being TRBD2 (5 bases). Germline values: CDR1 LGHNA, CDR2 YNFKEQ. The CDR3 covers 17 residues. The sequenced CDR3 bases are TGCGCCAGCAGCCAAGCCCTGGCTAGCACGGAGACAGATACG. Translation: CASSQALASTETDT. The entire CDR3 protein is CASSQALASTETDTQYF.

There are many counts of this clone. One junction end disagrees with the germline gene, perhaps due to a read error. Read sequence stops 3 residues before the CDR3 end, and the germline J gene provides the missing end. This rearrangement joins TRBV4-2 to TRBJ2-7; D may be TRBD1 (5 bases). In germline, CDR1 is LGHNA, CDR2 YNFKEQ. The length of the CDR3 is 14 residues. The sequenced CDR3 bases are TGCGCCAGCAGCCAAACCGAGACAGTCTACGAG. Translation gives CASSQTETVYE. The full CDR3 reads CASSQTETVYEQYF.

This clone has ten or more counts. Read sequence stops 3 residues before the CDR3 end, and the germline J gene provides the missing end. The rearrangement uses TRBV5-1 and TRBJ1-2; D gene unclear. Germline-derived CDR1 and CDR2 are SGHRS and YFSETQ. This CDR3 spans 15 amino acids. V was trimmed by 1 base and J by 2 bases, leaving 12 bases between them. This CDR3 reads CASSLRADTNYGYTF. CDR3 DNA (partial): TGCGCCAGCAGCTTGAGGGCAGACACGAACTATGGC.

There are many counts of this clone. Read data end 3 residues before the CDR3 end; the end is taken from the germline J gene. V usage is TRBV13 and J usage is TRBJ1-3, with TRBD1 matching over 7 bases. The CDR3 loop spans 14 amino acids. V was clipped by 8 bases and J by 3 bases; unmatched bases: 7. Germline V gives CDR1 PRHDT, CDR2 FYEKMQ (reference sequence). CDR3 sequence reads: CASQATGDGNTIYF. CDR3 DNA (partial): TGTGCCAGCCAAGCTACAGGGGATGGAAACACC. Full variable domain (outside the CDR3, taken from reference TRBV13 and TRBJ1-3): AAGVIQSPRHLIKEKRETATLKCYPIPRHDTVYWYQQGPGQDPQFLISFYEKMQSDKGSIPDRFSAQQFSDYHSELNMSSLELGDSALYFCASQATGDGNTIYFGEGSWLTVV.

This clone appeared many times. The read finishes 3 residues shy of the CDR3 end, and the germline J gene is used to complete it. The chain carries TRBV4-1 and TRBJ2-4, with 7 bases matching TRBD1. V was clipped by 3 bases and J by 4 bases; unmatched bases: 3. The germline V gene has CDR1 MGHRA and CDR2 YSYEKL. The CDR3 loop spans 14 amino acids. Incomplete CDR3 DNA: TGCGCCAGCAGCCACCCGGGACAGAAAAACATT. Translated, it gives CASSHPGQKNI. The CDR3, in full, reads CASSHPGQKNIQYF.

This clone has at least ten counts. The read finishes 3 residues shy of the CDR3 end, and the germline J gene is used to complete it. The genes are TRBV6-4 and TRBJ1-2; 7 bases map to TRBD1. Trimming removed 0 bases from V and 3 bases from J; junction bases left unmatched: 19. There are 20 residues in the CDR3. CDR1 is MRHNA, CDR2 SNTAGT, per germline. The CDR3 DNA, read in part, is TGTGCCAGCAGTGACTCTTTTAGGCCTGACCTTAACAGGGGATACTATGGC. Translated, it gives CASSDSFRPDLNRGYYG. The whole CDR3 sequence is CASSDSFRPDLNRGYYGYTF.

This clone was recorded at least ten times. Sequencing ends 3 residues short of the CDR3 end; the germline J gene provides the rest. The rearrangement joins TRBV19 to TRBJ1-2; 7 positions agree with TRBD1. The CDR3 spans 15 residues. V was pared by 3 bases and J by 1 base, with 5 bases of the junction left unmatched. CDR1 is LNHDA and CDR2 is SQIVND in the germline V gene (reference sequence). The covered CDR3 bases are TGTGCCAGTAGTATCGACGGGACAGTTAACTATGGC. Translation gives CASSIDGTVNYG. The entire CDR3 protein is CASSIDGTVNYGYTF.

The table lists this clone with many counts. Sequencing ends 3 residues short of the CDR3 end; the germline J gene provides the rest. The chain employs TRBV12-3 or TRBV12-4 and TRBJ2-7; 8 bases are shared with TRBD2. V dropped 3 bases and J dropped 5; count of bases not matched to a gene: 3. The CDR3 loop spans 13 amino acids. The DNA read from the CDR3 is TGTGCCAGCAGTTTGGGACTAGTGGACGAG. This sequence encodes CASSLGLVDE. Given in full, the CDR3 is CASSLGLVDEQYF.

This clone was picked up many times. The CDR3 loop is CASRRGRGQPQHF. Partial CDR3 DNA: TGTGCCAGTAGGCGGGGAAGGGGCCAGCCC. The chain joins TRBV19 to TRBJ1-5; a possible D gene is TRBD1 (5 bases). Read coverage stops 3 residues before the CDR3 terminus; the germline J gene supplies the remainder. Germline V CDR1 and CDR2: LNHDA, SQIVND (reference sequence). Trimming left V 6 bases short and J 7 bases short, with 13 bases between. The CDR3 is 13 amino acids.

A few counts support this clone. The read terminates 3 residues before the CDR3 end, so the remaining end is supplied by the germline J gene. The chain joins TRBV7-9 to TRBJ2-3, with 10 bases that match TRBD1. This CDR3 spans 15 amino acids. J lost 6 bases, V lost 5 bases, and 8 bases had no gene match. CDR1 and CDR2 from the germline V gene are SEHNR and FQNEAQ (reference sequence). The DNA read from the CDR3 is TGTGCCAGCAGCCGGGACAGGGGTGTGGGTGATACG. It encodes CASSRDRGVGDT. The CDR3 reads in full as CASSRDRGVGDTQYF.

The sequenced part of the CDR3 DNA is TGTGCCAGCAGTGATTTTAACTACGAG. The encoded protein is CASSDFNYE. The entire CDR3 protein is CASSDFNYEQYF. J is TRBJ2-7 and V is TRBV25-1; D uncertain. The read comes to an end 3 residues before the CDR3 does, leaving the germline J gene to fill in the end. Trimming removed 3 bases at V and 3 bases at J, with 6 bases between. The CDR3 extends over 12 amino acids. Germline assignment: CDR1 MGHDK and CDR2 SYGVNS.

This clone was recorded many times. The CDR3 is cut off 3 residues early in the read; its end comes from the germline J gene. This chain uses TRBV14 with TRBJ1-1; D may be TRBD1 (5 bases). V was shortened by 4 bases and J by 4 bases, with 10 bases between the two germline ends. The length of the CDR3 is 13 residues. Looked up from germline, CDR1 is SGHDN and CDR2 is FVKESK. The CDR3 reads CASSLQGLTEAFF. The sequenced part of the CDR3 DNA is TGTGCCAGCAGCCTGCAGGGACTCACTGAA.

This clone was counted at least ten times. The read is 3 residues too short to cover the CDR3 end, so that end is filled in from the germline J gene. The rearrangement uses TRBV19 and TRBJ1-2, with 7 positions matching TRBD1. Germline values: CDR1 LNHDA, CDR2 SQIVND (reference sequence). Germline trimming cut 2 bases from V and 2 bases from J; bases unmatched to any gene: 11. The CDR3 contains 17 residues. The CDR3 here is CASSILRGLTLNYGYTF. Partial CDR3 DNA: TGTGCCAGTAGTATACTGAGGGGGCTTACTCTGAACTATGGC.